This is a list of T cell receptor beta chains from one sample in a study of blood T cell repertoires in COVID-19. Profiling relied on immunoSEQ multiplex PCR, and the TCRdb table lists in-frame clones only, not all of them. The data hold nearly 350,000 clones, with about 90% observed a single time. The sequenced sample consisted of peripheral blood. The receptors come from a young woman who had recovered from COVID-19. CDR3s include the opening cysteine and the closing phenylalanine or tryptophan. Fields, in order: V gene, clone size, D gene, J gene, CDR3 protein, CDR3 DNA. A D gene is named only where the DNA matches it firmly. Clone size is not always given. Where it is, it says once, few, many or a class for expanded clones.

V gene: TRBV7-2
clone size: -
D gene: -
J gene: TRBJ2-1
CDR3 protein: CASSLELAGAYNEQFF
CDR3 DNA: TGTGCCAGCAGCTTAGAGCTGGCAGGTGCCTACAATGAGCAGTTCTTC

V gene: TRBV4-1
clone size: once
D gene: TRBD1
J gene: TRBJ1-5
CDR3 protein: CASSQTGQGGQPQHF
CDR3 DNA: TGCGCCAGCAGCCAAACCGGACAGGGGGGTCAGCCCCAGCATTTT

V gene: TRBV6-5
clone size: -
D gene: TRBD1
J gene: TRBJ1-1
CDR3 protein: CASSLGGQQAEAFF
CDR3 DNA: TGTGCCAGCAGTTTGGGGGGACAGCAAGCTGAAGCTTTCTTT

V gene: TRBV4-2
clone size: -
D gene: -
J gene: TRBJ1-4
CDR3 protein: CASSLAAGRNEKLFF
CDR3 DNA: TGTGCCAGCAGCCTGGCTGCAGGGAGGAATGAAAAACTGTTTTTT

V gene: TRBV29-1
clone size: -
D gene: TRBD1
J gene: TRBJ1-2
CDR3 protein: CSVENTRGQYGYTF
CDR3 DNA: TGCAGCGTTGAAAATACTAGGGGGCAGTATGGCTACACCTTC

V gene: TRBV11-2
clone size: once
D gene: -
J gene: TRBJ1-1
CDR3 protein: CASSQRQILTEAFF
CDR3 DNA: TGTGCCAGCAGCCAGCGACAGATCCTCACTGAAGCTTTCTTT

V gene: TRBV10-3
clone size: many
D gene: TRBD1
J gene: TRBJ2-2
CDR3 protein: CAISDKGTGNSGELFF
CDR3 DNA: TGTGCCATCAGTGACAAAGGGACAGGGAATTCCGGGGAGCTGTTTTTT

V gene: TRBV27
clone size: few
D gene: TRBD2
J gene: TRBJ2-1
CDR3 protein: CASSFPLAGYVYEQFF
CDR3 DNA: TGTGCCAGCAGTTTCCCTCTAGCGGGATATGTTTATGAGCAGTTCTTC

V gene: TRBV27
clone size: -
D gene: TRBD1
J gene: TRBJ1-6
CDR3 protein: CASRKRQGMDYNSPLHF
CDR3 DNA: TGTGCCAGCAGAAAAAGACAGGGAATGGACTATAATTCACCCCTCCACTTT

V gene: TRBV6-2/TRBV6-3
clone size: -
D gene: -
J gene: TRBJ1-4
CDR3 protein: CASSYSGSGEKLFF
CDR3 DNA: TGTGCCAGCAGTTACTCCGGATCGGGGGAAAAACTGTTTTTT

V gene: TRBV6-5
clone size: -
D gene: -
J gene: TRBJ1-2
CDR3 protein: CASSYSGGTGYTF
CDR3 DNA: TGTGCCAGCAGTTACTCTGGGGGGACTGGCTACACCTTC

V gene: TRBV4-1
clone size: few
D gene: -
J gene: TRBJ1-2
CDR3 protein: CASSQSFGSYGYTF
CDR3 DNA: TGCGCCAGCAGCCAATCTTTCGGGAGCTATGGCTACACCTTC

V gene: TRBV28
clone size: -
D gene: -
J gene: TRBJ1-2
CDR3 protein: CASSLEGWYYGYTF
CDR3 DNA: TGTGCCAGCAGTTTGGAGGGTTGGTACTATGGCTACACCTTC

V gene: TRBV5-1
clone size: -
D gene: -
J gene: TRBJ2-1
CDR3 protein: CASSLGSGPYNEQFF
CDR3 DNA: TGCGCCAGCAGCTTGGGTAGCGGACCTTACAATGAGCAGTTCTTC

V gene: TRBV2
clone size: -
D gene: -
J gene: TRBJ2-5
CDR3 protein: CASKYPGSQETQYF
CDR3 DNA: TGTGCCAGCAAGTACCCGGGGAGCCAAGAGACCCAGTACTTC

V gene: TRBV30
clone size: -
D gene: -
J gene: TRBJ1-1
CDR3 protein: CAWSLTGDNTEAFF
CDR3 DNA: TGTGCCTGGAGCCTCACCGGAGATAACACTGAAGCTTTCTTT

V gene: TRBV29-1
clone size: -
D gene: -
J gene: TRBJ2-5
CDR3 protein: CSVGTVQETQYF
CDR3 DNA: TGCAGCGTTGGAACAGTCCAAGAGACCCAGTACTTC

V gene: TRBV7-2
clone size: -
D gene: -
J gene: TRBJ2-2
CDR3 protein: CASSFRQTTGELFF
CDR3 DNA: TGTGCCAGCAGCTTCCGACAGACCACCGGGGAGCTGTTTTTT

V gene: TRBV6-5
clone size: -
D gene: TRBD2
J gene: TRBJ2-1
CDR3 protein: CASTGLAGIEQFF
CDR3 DNA: TGTGCCAGCACCGGACTAGCGGGAATTGAGCAGTTCTTC

V gene: TRBV6-5
clone size: -
D gene: TRBD1
J gene: TRBJ1-1
CDR3 protein: CASNRGTNTEAFF
CDR3 DNA: TGTGCCAGCAACAGGGGGACGAACACTGAAGCTTTCTTT

V gene: TRBV6-2/TRBV6-3
clone size: -
D gene: -
J gene: TRBJ2-2
CDR3 protein: CASSRASLKANTGELFF
CDR3 DNA: TGTGCCAGCAGTCGCGCGTCCCTAAAAGCGAACACCGGGGAGCTGTTTTTT

V gene: TRBV27
clone size: -
D gene: -
J gene: TRBJ2-6
CDR3 protein: CASSPYRPSYSVANVLTF
CDR3 DNA: TGTGCCAGCAGTCCCTACCGGCCTAGCTATTCTGTGGCCAACGTCCTGACTTTC

V gene: TRBV2
clone size: once
D gene: TRBD1
J gene: TRBJ1-3
CDR3 protein: CASRLTGLGRNTIYF
CDR3 DNA: TGTGCCAGCAGACTGACAGGGTTGGGGAGAAACACCATATATTTT

V gene: TRBV6-4
clone size: -
D gene: TRBD1
J gene: TRBJ2-1
CDR3 protein: CASSDTTGADEQFF
CDR3 DNA: TGTGCCAGCAGTGATACGACAGGGGCCGATGAGCAGTTCTTC

V gene: TRBV7-8
clone size: -
D gene: TRBD1
J gene: TRBJ1-4
CDR3 protein: CASSSRTGSSLAEKLFF
CDR3 DNA: TGTGCCAGCAGCTCTAGGACAGGATCGTCTTTAGCTGAAAAACTGTTTTTT

V gene: TRBV11-2
clone size: -
D gene: TRBD1
J gene: TRBJ2-1
CDR3 protein: CASSPEGQEPYNEQFF
CDR3 DNA: TGTGCCAGCAGCCCCGAAGGACAGGAACCCTACAATGAGCAGTTCTTC

V gene: TRBV10-3
clone size: -
D gene: TRBD1
J gene: TRBJ1-4
CDR3 protein: CAISEGTGTQKLFF
CDR3 DNA: TGTGCCATCAGTGAGGGGACAGGCACTCAAAAACTGTTTTTT

V gene: TRBV5-3
clone size: -
D gene: -
J gene: TRBJ1-2
CDR3 protein: CARSLITEANYGYTF
CDR3 DNA: TGTGCCAGAAGCTTGATAACAGAAGCTAACTATGGCTACACCTTC

V gene: TRBV6-6
clone size: -
D gene: -
J gene: TRBJ1-2
CDR3 protein: CASSDTVYYGYTF
CDR3 DNA: TGTGCCAGCAGTGATACAGTTTACTATGGCTACACCTTC

V gene: TRBV11-2
clone size: -
D gene: -
J gene: TRBJ2-1
CDR3 protein: CASSLRGGGSGPNEQFF
CDR3 DNA: TGTGCCAGCAGCTTAAGGGGTGGGGGTAGCGGACCCAATGAGCAGTTCTTC

V gene: TRBV15
clone size: -
D gene: TRBD2
J gene: TRBJ2-1
CDR3 protein: CATSTDREGQFF
CDR3 DNA: TGTGCCACCAGCACCGACCGGGAGGGGCAGTTCTTC

V gene: TRBV25-1
clone size: once
D gene: -
J gene: TRBJ2-2
CDR3 protein: CASSELNGGGNTGELFF
CDR3 DNA: TGTGCCAGCAGTGAATTGAATGGGGGCGGGAACACCGGGGAGCTGTTTTTT

V gene: TRBV10-3
clone size: few
D gene: TRBD1
J gene: TRBJ2-5
CDR3 protein: CAIGGDRGLGETQYF
CDR3 DNA: TGTGCCATCGGGGGGGACAGGGGGCTTGGAGAGACCCAGTACTTC

V gene: TRBV6-6
clone size: -
D gene: -
J gene: TRBJ2-1
CDR3 protein: CASTRSDGEQFF
CDR3 DNA: TGTGCCAGCACCAGGTCAGACGGTGAGCAGTTCTTC

V gene: TRBV6-4
clone size: few
D gene: TRBD2
J gene: TRBJ2-1
CDR3 protein: CASSEGTSGNEQFF
CDR3 DNA: TGTGCCAGCAGTGAAGGGACTAGCGGCAATGAGCAGTTCTTC

V gene: TRBV11-3
clone size: -
D gene: TRBD2
J gene: TRBJ2-1
CDR3 protein: CASSLDLSGSSYNEQFF
CDR3 DNA: TGTGCCAGCAGCTTAGATCTTAGCGGGAGTTCGTACAATGAGCAGTTCTTC

V gene: TRBV6-2/TRBV6-3
clone size: -
D gene: -
J gene: TRBJ1-1
CDR3 protein: CASSTVAEAFF
CDR3 DNA: TGTGCCAGCAGCACAGTGGCTGAAGCTTTCTTT

V gene: TRBV6-2/TRBV6-3
clone size: -
D gene: -
J gene: TRBJ1-1
CDR3 protein: CASSYYDWYADMNTEAFF
CDR3 DNA: TGTGCCAGCAGTTACTACGATTGGTATGCGGACATGAACACTGAAGCTTTCTTT

V gene: TRBV11-3
clone size: once
D gene: TRBD2
J gene: TRBJ2-1
CDR3 protein: CASSLLAGAYNEQFF
CDR3 DNA: TGTGCCAGCAGCCTCCTGGCGGGAGCCTACAATGAGCAGTTCTTC

V gene: TRBV11-2
clone size: -
D gene: -
J gene: TRBJ2-1
CDR3 protein: CASTMGRSNNEQFF
CDR3 DNA: TGTGCCAGCACCATGGGGCGGAGCAACAATGAGCAGTTCTTC

V gene: TRBV28
clone size: -
D gene: -
J gene: TRBJ1-6
CDR3 protein: CASHEGTSTYSPLHF
CDR3 DNA: TGTGCCAGCCACGAGGGGACAAGTACTTATTCACCCCTCCACTTT

V gene: TRBV10-2
clone size: -
D gene: TRBD2
J gene: TRBJ2-1
CDR3 protein: CASSESYSPGLAVNEQFF
CDR3 DNA: TGCGCCAGCAGTGAGTCGTATTCCCCGGGACTAGCCGTCAATGAGCAGTTCTTC

V gene: TRBV27
clone size: -
D gene: TRBD1
J gene: TRBJ2-6
CDR3 protein: CASRWGQGGANVLTF
CDR3 DNA: TGTGCCAGCAGGTGGGGACAGGGTGGGGCCAACGTCCTGACTTTC

V gene: TRBV4-1
clone size: -
D gene: TRBD1
J gene: TRBJ2-2
CDR3 protein: CASSNRGTGELFF
CDR3 DNA: TGCGCCAGCAGCAACAGGGGCACCGGGGAGCTGTTTTTT

V gene: TRBV19
clone size: -
D gene: -
J gene: TRBJ2-1
CDR3 protein: CASTSTKNEQFF
CDR3 DNA: TGTGCCAGTACGAGTACTAAGAATGAGCAGTTCTTC

V gene: TRBV5-1
clone size: few
D gene: -
J gene: TRBJ1-1
CDR3 protein: CASSLQGNTEAFF
CDR3 DNA: TGCGCCAGCAGCTTACAGGGGAACACTGAAGCTTTCTTT

V gene: TRBV7-7
clone size: once
D gene: -
J gene: TRBJ2-2
CDR3 protein: CASSRSSAGSAGELFF
CDR3 DNA: TGTGCCAGCAGCCGCAGCTCGGCGGGGAGCGCCGGGGAGCTGTTTTTT

V gene: TRBV7-2
clone size: -
D gene: TRBD1
J gene: TRBJ1-4
CDR3 protein: CASSPGDRFNEKLFF
CDR3 DNA: TGTGCCAGCAGTCCCGGGGACAGGTTTAATGAAAAACTGTTTTTT

V gene: TRBV7-9
clone size: few
D gene: TRBD2
J gene: TRBJ2-3
CDR3 protein: CASSKTSGRVGGTDTQYF
CDR3 DNA: TGTGCCAGCAGCAAGACTAGCGGGAGGGTGGGTGGCACAGATACGCAGTATTTT

V gene: TRBV7-2
clone size: -
D gene: TRBD1
J gene: TRBJ1-4
CDR3 protein: CASSLATGIDEKLFF
CDR3 DNA: TGTGCCAGCAGCTTAGCGACAGGGATTGATGAAAAACTGTTTTTT

V gene: TRBV19
clone size: -
D gene: -
J gene: TRBJ2-1
CDR3 protein: CASSIGRGRDEQFF
CDR3 DNA: TGTGCCAGTAGTATCGGTAGGGGTCGGGATGAGCAGTTCTTC

V gene: TRBV15
clone size: -
D gene: TRBD1
J gene: TRBJ2-3
CDR3 protein: CATSRDLGQGAQYF
CDR3 DNA: TGTGCCACCAGCAGAGATCTAGGGCAGGGGGCGCAGTATTTT

V gene: TRBV7-9
clone size: -
D gene: -
J gene: TRBJ1-2
CDR3 protein: CASSLAPGRERTF
CDR3 DNA: TGTGCCAGCAGCTTAGCCCCCGGTCGGGAACGCACCTTC